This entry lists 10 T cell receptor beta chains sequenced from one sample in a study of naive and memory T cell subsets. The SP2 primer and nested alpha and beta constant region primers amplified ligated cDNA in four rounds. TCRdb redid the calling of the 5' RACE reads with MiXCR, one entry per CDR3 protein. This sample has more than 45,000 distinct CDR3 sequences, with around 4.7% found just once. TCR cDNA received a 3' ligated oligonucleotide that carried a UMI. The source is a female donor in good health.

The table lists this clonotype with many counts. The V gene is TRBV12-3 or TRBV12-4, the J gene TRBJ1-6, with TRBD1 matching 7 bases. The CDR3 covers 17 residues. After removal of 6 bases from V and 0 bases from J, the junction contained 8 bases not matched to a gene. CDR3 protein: CASSSTGLPSYNSPLHF. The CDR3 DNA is TGTGCCAGCAGCTCGACAGGGCTCCCCTCCTATAATTCACCCCTCCACTTT.

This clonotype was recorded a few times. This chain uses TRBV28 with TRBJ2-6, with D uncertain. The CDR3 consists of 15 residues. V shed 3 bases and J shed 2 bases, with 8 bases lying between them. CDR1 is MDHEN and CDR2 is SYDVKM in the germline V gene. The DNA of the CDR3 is TGTGCCAGCAGTTTGCTGAATGCTGGGGCCAACGTCCTGACTTTC. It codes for CASSLLNAGANVLTF.

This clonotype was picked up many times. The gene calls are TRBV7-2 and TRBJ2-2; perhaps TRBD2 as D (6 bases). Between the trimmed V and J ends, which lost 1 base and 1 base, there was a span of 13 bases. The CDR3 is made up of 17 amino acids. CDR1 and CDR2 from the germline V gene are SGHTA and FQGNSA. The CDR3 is CASSLGRGSGNTGELFF. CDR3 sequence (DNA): TGTGCCAGCAGCTTAGGACGGGGGTCGGGGAACACCGGGGAGCTGTTTTTT.

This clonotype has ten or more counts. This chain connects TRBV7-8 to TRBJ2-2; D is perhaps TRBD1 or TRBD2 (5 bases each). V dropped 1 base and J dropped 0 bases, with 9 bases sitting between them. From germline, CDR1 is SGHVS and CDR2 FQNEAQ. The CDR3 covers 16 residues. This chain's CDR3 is CASSLGGRPNTGELFF. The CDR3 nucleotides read TGTGCCAGCAGCTTAGGGGGACGGCCGAACACCGGGGAGCTGTTTTTT.

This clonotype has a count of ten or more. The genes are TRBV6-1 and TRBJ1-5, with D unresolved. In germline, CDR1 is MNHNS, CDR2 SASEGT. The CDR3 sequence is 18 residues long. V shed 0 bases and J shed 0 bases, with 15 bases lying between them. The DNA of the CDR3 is TGTGCCAGCAGTGAAGCGCCGTTGGCGGGTTATAGCAATCAGCCCCAGCATTTT. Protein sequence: CASSEAPLAGYSNQPQHF.

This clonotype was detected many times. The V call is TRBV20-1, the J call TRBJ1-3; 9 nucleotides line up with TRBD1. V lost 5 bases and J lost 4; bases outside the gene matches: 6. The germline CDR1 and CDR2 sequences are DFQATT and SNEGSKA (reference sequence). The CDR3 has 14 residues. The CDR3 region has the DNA TGCAGTGCTCTGGACAGGGGCTCAGGAAACACCATATATTTT. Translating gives CSALDRGSGNTIYF.

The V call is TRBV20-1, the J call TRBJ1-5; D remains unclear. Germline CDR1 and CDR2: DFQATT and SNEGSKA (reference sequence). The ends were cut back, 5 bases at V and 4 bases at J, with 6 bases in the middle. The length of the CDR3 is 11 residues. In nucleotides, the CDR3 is TGCAGTGCTCCACGTAATCAGCCCCAGCATTTT. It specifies CSAPRNQPQHF.

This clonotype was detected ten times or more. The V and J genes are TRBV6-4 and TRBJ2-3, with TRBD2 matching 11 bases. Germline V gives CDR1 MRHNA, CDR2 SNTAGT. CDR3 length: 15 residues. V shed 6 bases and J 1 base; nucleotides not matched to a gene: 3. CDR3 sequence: CASSLAGGGTDTQYF. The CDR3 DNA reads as TGTGCCAGCAGCTTAGCGGGAGGGGGCACAGATACGCAGTATTTT.

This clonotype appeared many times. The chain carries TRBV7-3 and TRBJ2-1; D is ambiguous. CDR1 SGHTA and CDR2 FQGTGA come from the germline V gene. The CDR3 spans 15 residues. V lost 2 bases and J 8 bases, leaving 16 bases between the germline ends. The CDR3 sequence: CASSLGLGAIYEQFF. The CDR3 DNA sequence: TGTGCCAGCAGCTTAGGGCTTGGTGCGATCTATGAGCAGTTCTTC.

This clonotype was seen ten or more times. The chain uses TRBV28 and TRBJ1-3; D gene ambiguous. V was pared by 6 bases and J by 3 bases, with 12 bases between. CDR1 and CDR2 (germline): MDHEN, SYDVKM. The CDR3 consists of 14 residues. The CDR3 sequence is CASRDPARGNTIYF. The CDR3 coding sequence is TGTGCCAGCAGGGACCCTGCGCGTGGAAACACCATATATTTT.